Included here is one T cell receptor beta chain sequence, with context. Germline V gene lookup returns CDR1 ENHRY and CDR2 SYGVKD. Trimming stripped 8 bases from V and 0 bases from J, with 5 bases between. The CDR3 consists of 12 residues. This entry belongs to a study of cytomegalovirus exposure and HLA in healthy donors. Study information: HLA-typed donors were the source of approximately 85 million unique TCRs held in an early data release.

Primers included in the PCR were 60 Vbeta and 13 Jbeta primers. Assay: immunoSEQ multiplex PCR; the TCRdb copy retains only in-frame clones and omits some. Of 75,000 to 100,000 clones in the sample, around 77% were seen once. The sequenced sample was PBMCs. J is TRBJ2-1 and V is TRBV10-3; D is undetermined. This receptor was taken from a man aged 35-49 years in good health and CMV-seronegative. In nucleotides, the CDR3 is TGTGCCATCTCGAGCTCCTACAATGAGCAGTTCTTC. Translated: CAISSSYNEQFF.